This passage covers 8 T cell receptor beta chains from one sample sequenced in a study of T cells expressing NK-cell markers. TCRdb reanalyzed the 5' RACE reads and collapses them to one entry per CDR3 protein, without DNA. This sample's table reports 150,000 to 180,000 distinct CDR3 sequences. The sample taken for sequencing was blood T cells: a sorted CD56 or NKG2C T cell subset, CD4+ or CD8+ T cells, or bulk PBMC T cells (not recorded which). The receptors originated from a woman between 50 and 59 years old in good health.

V is TRBV4-1 and J is TRBJ1-2; there is no DNA to check the TCRdb D call of TRBD1. The CDR3 covers 13 residues. CDR1 MGHRA and CDR2 YSYEKL come from the germline V gene. The CDR3 sequence is CASSQLTGYGYTF.

V usage is TRBV20-1 and J usage is TRBJ2-1. The V gene's germline CDR1 is DFQATT and CDR2 SNEGSKA (reference sequence). The CDR3 totals 16 residues. The CDR3 protein is CSARDLAGTSYNEQFF.

The V call is TRBV12-3 or TRBV12-4, the J call TRBJ2-1. The CDR3 totals 13 residues. The CDR3 spells CASSLRGPLEQFF.

The rearrangement joins TRBV7-8 to TRBJ2-1; without DNA, the TCRdb call of TRBD2 cannot be checked. The CDR3 length is 13 residues. Germline CDR1 reads SGHVS; CDR2 reads FQNEAQ. CDR3 residues: CATGTSGYNEQFF.

The chain links TRBV7-6 to TRBJ2-1. The CDR3 runs to 12 residues. The germline gives CDR1 SGHVS, CDR2 FNYEAQ. The chain's CDR3 is CASSLEAREQFF.

The chain links TRBV13 to TRBJ2-5; lacking DNA, the TRBD1 call made by TCRdb goes unchecked. Germline-derived CDR1 and CDR2 are PRHDT and FYEKMQ (reference sequence). This CDR3 comprises 15 residues. The CDR3 region is CASSSTAGAQETQYF.

The chain recombines TRBV6-5 with TRBJ1-1; TCRdb designates TRBD1, a call that cannot be tested without DNA. The CDR3 is made up of 13 amino acids. Germline CDR1 MNHEY, CDR2 SVGAGI. CDR3 region: CASRKTGGTEAFF.

The J gene is TRBJ2-1, the V gene TRBV19; the TCRdb call, TRBD1, lacks DNA for checking. The CDR3 consists of 14 residues. From germline, CDR1 is LNHDA and CDR2 SQIVND (reference sequence). The CDR3 is CASISGQGWHEQFF.